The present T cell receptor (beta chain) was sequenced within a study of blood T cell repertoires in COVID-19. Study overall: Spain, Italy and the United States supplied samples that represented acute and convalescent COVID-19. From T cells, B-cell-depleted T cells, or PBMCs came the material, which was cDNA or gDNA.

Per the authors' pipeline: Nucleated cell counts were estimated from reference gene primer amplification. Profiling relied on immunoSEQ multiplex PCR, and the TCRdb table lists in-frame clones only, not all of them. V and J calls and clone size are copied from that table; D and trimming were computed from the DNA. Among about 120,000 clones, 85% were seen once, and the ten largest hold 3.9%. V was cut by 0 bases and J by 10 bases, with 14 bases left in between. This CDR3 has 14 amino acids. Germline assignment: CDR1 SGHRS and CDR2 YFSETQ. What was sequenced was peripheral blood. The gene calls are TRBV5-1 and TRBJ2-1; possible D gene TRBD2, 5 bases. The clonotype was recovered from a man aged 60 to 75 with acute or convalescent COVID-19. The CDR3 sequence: CASSLEATRGEQFF. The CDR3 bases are TGCGCCAGCAGCTTGGAAGCGACACGGGGAGAGCAGTTCTTC.